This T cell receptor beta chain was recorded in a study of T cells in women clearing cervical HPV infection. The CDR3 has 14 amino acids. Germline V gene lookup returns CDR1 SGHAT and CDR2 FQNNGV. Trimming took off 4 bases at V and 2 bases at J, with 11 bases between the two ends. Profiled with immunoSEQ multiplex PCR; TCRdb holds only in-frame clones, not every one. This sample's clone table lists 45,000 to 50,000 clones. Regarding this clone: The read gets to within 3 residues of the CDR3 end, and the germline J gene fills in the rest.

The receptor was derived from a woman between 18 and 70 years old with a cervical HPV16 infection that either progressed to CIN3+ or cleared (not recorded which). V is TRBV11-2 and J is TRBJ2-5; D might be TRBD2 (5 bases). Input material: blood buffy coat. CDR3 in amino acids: CASSYEPGQETQYF. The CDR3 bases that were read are TGTGCCAGCAGCTACGAGCCGGGGCAAGAGACC.